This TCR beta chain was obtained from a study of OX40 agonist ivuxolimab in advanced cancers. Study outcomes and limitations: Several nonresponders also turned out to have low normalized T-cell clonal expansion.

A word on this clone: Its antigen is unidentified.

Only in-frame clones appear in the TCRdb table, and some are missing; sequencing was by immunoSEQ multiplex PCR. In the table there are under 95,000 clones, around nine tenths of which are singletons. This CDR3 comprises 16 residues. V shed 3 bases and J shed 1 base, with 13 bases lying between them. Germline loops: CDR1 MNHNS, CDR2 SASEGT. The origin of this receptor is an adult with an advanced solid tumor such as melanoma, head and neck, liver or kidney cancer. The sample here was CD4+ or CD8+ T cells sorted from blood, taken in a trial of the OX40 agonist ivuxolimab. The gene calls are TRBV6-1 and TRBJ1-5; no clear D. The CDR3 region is CASSDWEVGSNQPQHF. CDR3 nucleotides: TGTGCCAGCAGTGACTGGGAGGTGGGGAGCAATCAGCCCCAGCATTTT.